This T cell receptor (beta chain) was captured in a study of response to subunit inactivated influenza vaccine. The V gene lost 5 bases and the J gene lost 4 bases, with 8 bases spanning the gap. The CDR3 consists of 12 residues. In germline, CDR1 is SGHTA, CDR2 FQGNSA. TCRdb independently ran MiXCR on the RT-PCR reads; one entry per CDR3 protein. This table holds some 500,000 distinct CDR3 sequences, 10% to 15% found once. Sequencing was performed on PBMCs from blood, taken 40 to 50 days after vaccination. This sequence joins TRBV7-2 and TRBJ1-2; the D is unclear. The TCR was taken from a man aged 50 to 60 who received an inactivated influenza vaccine. CDR3 in amino acids: CASSMSPYGYTF. The DNA for the CDR3 is TGTGCCAGCAGCATGAGTCCCTATGGCTACACCTTC.